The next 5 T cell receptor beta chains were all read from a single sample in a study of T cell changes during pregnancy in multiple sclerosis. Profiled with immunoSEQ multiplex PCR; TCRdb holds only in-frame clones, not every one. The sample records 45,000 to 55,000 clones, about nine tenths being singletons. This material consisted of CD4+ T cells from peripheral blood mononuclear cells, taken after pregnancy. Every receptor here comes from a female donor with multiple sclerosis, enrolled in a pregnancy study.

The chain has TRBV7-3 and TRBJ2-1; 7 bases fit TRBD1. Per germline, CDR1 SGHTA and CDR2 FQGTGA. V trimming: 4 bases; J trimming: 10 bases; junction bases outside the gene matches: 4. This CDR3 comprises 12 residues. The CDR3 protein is CASSYLGGEQFF. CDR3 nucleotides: TGTGCCAGCAGCTACTTAGGGGGCGAGCAGTTCTTC.

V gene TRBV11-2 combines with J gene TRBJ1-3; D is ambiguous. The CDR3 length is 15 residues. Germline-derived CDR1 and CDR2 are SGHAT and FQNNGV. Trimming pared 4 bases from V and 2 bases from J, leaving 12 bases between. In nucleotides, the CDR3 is TGTGCCAGCAGCTCCTCGGGCGGGACTGGAAACACCATATATTTT. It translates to CASSSSGGTGNTIYF.

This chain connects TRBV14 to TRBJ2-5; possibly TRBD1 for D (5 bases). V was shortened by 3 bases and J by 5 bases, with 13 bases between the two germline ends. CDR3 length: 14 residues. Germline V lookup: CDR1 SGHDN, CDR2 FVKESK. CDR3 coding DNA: TGTGCCAGCAGCCAGGCTTTGAAGGGGGAGACCCAGTACTTC. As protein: CASSQALKGETQYF.

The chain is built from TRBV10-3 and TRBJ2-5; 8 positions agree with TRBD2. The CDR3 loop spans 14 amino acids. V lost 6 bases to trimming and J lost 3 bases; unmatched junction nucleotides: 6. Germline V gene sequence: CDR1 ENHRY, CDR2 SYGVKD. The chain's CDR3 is CAISGTGGKETQYF. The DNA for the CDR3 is TGTGCCATCAGCGGGACGGGGGGGAAAGAGACCCAGTACTTC.

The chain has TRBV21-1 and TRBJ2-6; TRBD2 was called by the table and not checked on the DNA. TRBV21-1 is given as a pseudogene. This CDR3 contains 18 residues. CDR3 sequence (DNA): TGTGCCAGCAGCAAAGTCGGGTGTAATTGCCTCGGGGCCAACGTCCTGACTTTC. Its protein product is CASSKVGCNCLGANVLTF.